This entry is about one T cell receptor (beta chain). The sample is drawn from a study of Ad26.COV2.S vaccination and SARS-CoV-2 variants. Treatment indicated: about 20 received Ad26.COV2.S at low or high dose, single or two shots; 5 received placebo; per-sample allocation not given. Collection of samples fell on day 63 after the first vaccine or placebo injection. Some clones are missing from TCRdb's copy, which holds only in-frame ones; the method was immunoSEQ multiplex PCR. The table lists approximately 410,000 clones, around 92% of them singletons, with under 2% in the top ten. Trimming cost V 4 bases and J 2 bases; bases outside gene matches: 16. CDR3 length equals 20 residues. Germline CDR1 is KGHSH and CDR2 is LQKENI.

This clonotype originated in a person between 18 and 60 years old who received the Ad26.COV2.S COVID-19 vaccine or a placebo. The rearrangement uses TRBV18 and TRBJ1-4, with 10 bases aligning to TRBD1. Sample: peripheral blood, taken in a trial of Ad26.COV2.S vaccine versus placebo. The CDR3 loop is CASSLTLIPTGGLTNEKLFF. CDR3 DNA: TGTGCCAGCTCACTGACGTTGATCCCGACAGGGGGCCTCACTAATGAAAAACTGTTTTTT.